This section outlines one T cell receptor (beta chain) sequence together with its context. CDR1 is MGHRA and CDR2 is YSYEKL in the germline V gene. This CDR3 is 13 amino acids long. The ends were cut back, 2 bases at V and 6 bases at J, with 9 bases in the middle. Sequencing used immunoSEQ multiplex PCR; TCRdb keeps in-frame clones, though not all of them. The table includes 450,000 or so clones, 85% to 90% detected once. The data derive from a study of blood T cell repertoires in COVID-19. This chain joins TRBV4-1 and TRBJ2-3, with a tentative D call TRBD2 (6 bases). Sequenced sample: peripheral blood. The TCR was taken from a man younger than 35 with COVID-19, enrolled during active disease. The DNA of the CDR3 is TGCGCCAGCAGCCAATTCCGGGAGGATACGCAGTATTTT. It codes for CASSQFREDTQYF.